The 17 T cell receptor beta chains reported below all come from one sample, sequenced in a study of human T cells and chemical hapten exposure. TCRdb passed the RACE reads through MiXCR, listing each CDR3 protein once. The sample lists some 49,000 distinct CDR3 sequences, 9.3% seen once, with around 4% in the top ten. Time point noted: patch test 1, 2 weeks after DPC sensitization. Specified treatment: therapeutic diphenylcyclopropenone sensitization with weekly scalp DPC. This sample comprised whole blood, obtained in connection with sensitization to the hapten diphenylcyclopropenone (DPC). The receptor set was obtained from a woman aged 45 to 65 with alopecia areata. Some clones in this sample may be carry-over from other donors' samples.

This rearrangement joins TRBV6-4 to TRBJ2-1; a possible D gene is TRBD1 (5 bases). Germline lookup yields CDR1 MRHNA and CDR2 SNTAGT. The CDR3 runs 13 residues. V lost 1 base, J lost 8 bases, and 9 bases lay in between. CDR3 sequence (DNA): TGTGCCAGCAGTGACTTGGACACCCATGAGCAGTTCTTC. Its translation is CASSDLDTHEQFF.

This clonotype is labeled medium-sized. The chain links TRBV28 to TRBJ2-7; 9 nucleotides line up with TRBD1. Per the germline V gene, CDR1 is MDHEN and CDR2 is SYDVKM. V trimming: 5 bases; J trimming: 2 bases; junction bases outside the gene matches: 4. The CDR3 contains 14 residues. Here the CDR3 DNA reads TGTGCCAGCAGTCGGGACAGGGTGACCTACGAGCAGTACTTC. It yields the protein CASSRDRVTYEQYF.

This clonotype has at least ten counts. This chain links TRBV6-6 with TRBJ1-1; D is possibly TRBD1 (6 bases). Looked up from germline, CDR1 is MNHNY and CDR2 is SVGAGI (reference sequence). The CDR3 is 14 amino acids. The V and J ends lost 2 bases and 4 bases respectively, with 11 bases between them. DNA of the CDR3: TGTGCCAGCAGTTACGGTAGAGGGGGCACTGAAGCTTTCTTT. It is translated as CASSYGRGGTEAFF.

This clonotype was seen at least ten times. The V call is TRBV20-1, the J call TRBJ2-7, with 11 bases aligning to TRBD2. The J segment lost 5 bases and the V segment lost 5 bases, leaving 11 bases of the junction unmatched. This CDR3 has 15 residues. The germline V gene encodes CDR1 DFQATT and CDR2 SNEGSKA (reference sequence). The CDR3 sequence: CSAASLAGAQNEQYF. The CDR3 DNA reads as TGCAGTGCTGCCTCACTAGCGGGAGCTCAGAACGAGCAGTACTTC.

This clonotype was found a few times. This rearrangement joins TRBV27 to TRBJ2-5, with D possibly matching TRBD2 (6 bases). Germline V gene sequence: CDR1 MNHEY, CDR2 SMNVEV (reference sequence). The V end was cut by 5 bases, the J end by 5 bases, with 18 bases between. This CDR3 is 15 amino acids long. The CDR3 loop reads CASSRADAGGETQYF. CDR3 bases: TGTGCCAGCAGTCGCGCCGATGCTGGGGGGGAGACCCAGTACTTC.

There are many counts of this clonotype. The chain is built from TRBV19 and TRBJ2-1, with D possibly matching TRBD2 (5 bases). Trimming stripped 4 bases from V and 7 bases from J, with 17 bases between. The CDR3 runs 15 residues. Germline CDR1 LNHDA, CDR2 SQIVND (reference sequence). The chain's CDR3 is CASSKASLAGNEQFF. CDR3 nucleotides: TGTGCCAGTAGTAAAGCAAGTCTAGCAGGAAATGAGCAGTTCTTC. The full variable domain, in which reference TRBV19 and TRBJ2-1 provide the parts outside the CDR3, is DGGITQSPKYLFRKEGQNVTLSCEQNLNHDAMYWYRQDPGQGLRLIYYSQIVNDFQKGDIAEGYSVSREKKESFPLTVTSAQKNPTAFYLCASSKASLAGNEQFFGPGTRLTVL.

This clonotype was recorded at least ten times. The CDR3 protein is CASTDRGLGNQPQHF. In DNA, the CDR3 is TGTGCCAGCACGGACAGGGGACTAGGCAATCAGCCCCAGCATTTT. The chain uses TRBV18 and TRBJ1-5; TRBD1 agrees at 9 bases. The CDR3 is 15 residues long. CDR1 KGHSH and CDR2 LQKENI come from the germline V gene. Trimming removed 8 bases from V and 2 bases from J; junction bases left unmatched: 7.

This clonotype was observed many times. J is TRBJ1-1 and V is TRBV28; 9 bases are a match to TRBD1. Per germline, CDR1 MDHEN and CDR2 SYDVKM. The CDR3 is 16 amino acids. Trimming removed 4 bases from V and 4 bases from J; junction bases left unmatched: 10. CDR3 sequence (DNA): TGTGCCAGCAGTTCGACAGGGGGTTGGGTTGGCACTGAAGCTTTCTTT. This sequence encodes CASSSTGGWVGTEAFF.

This clonotype was counted between two and nine times. This chain links TRBV18 with TRBJ2-7, with a tentative D call TRBD2 (5 bases). V was pared by 0 bases and J by 4 bases, with 7 bases between. In germline, CDR1 is KGHSH, CDR2 LQKENI. The CDR3 is 13 amino acids. CDR3 in DNA: TGTGCCAGCTCACCACCGGGAGAATACGAGCAGTACTTC. The encoded protein is CASSPPGEYEQYF.

Comment on this clonotype: Given a much more abundant clone one base away, this may be a read error. CDR3 residues: CASIGGTDPGSEETQYF. The CDR3 nucleotides are TGTGCCAGCATAGGGGGGACAGACCCCGGGAGCGAAGAGACCCAGTACTTC. The rearrangement joins TRBV11-2 to TRBJ2-5, with a weak D call TRBD1 (7 bases). Germline V lookup: CDR1 SGHAT, CDR2 FQNNGV. With 7 bases removed from V and 3 bases from J, the gap between germline ends came to 24 bases. The CDR3 spans 17 residues.

V usage is TRBV7-2 and J usage is TRBJ1-3; maybe TRBD1 (5 bases). CDR1 is SGHTA, CDR2 FQGNSA, per germline. The CDR3 runs to 17 residues. V lost 3 bases, J lost 0 bases, and 15 bases lay in between. The CDR3 spells CASSLSSGRRSGNTIYF. CDR3 bases: TGTGCCAGCAGCTTGAGCTCAGGGAGACGCTCTGGAAACACCATATATTTT.

This clonotype has a count of ten or more. V usage is TRBV20-1 and J usage is TRBJ1-1, with D perhaps matching TRBD1 (5 bases). Germline V CDR1 and CDR2: DFQATT, SNEGSKA (reference sequence). V shed 5 bases and J shed 1 base, with 11 bases lying between them. The length of the CDR3 is 13 residues. CDR3 DNA sequence: TGCAGTGCTCAGAAGCAGGGGAACACTGAAGCTTTCTTT. It codes for CSAQKQGNTEAFF.

This clonotype occurred many times. The chain employs TRBV20-1 and TRBJ2-2, with 13 bases identical to TRBD2. Trimming at V came to 6 bases and at J to 1 base, leaving 5 bases not matched to a gene. The CDR3 totals 16 residues. Germline CDR1 reads DFQATT; CDR2 reads SNEGSKA (reference sequence). The CDR3 nucleotides read TGCAGTGCCAGACTAGCGGGAGGCCGGAACACCGGGGAGCTGTTTTTT. Its translation: CSARLAGGRNTGELFF.

This clonotype was counted many times. The CDR3, as DNA: TGTGCCAGCAGCCCAACTAGCGGGAGGACCTACGAGCAGTACTTC. It is translated as CASSPTSGRTYEQYF. This chain connects TRBV3-1 to TRBJ2-7; 12 bases match TRBD2. The CDR3 is 15 residues long. With V trimmed by 4 bases and J by 2 bases, 3 bases remained unmatched. Germline assignment: CDR1 LGHDT and CDR2 YNNKEL (reference sequence).

This clonotype appeared many times. V and J are TRBV12-3 or TRBV12-4 and TRBJ1-5; D is unresolved. V lost 3 bases to trimming and J lost 3 bases, with 9 bases between them. This CDR3 region has 14 residues. CDR3 bases: TGTGCCAGCAGTTTTGGCAGCAACAATCAGCCCCAGCATTTT. It codes for CASSFGSNNQPQHF.

In this sample, this clonotype turned up many times. The chain uses TRBV30 and TRBJ2-6, with D perhaps TRBD1 or TRBD2 (6 bases each). The germline gives CDR1 GTSNPN, CDR2 SVGIG (reference sequence). Deletions cut 4 bases from V and 2 bases from J, with 9 bases between. CDR3 size: 14 residues. The chain's CDR3 is CAWKGGAGANVLTF. CDR3 coding DNA: TGTGCCTGGAAGGGGGGAGCTGGGGCCAACGTCCTGACTTTC.

The chain is built from TRBV25-1 and TRBJ2-7; either TRBD1 or TRBD2 may supply D (5 bases each). Per the germline V gene, CDR1 is MGHDK and CDR2 is SYGVNS. This CDR3 comprises 15 residues. V lost 3 bases and J lost 2, with 14 bases in between. The CDR3 reads CASSDPTGATYEQYF. The CDR3 nucleotides read TGTGCCAGCAGTGATCCAACCGGGGCGACCTACGAGCAGTACTTC.